Shown below are 4 T cell receptor beta chains from a single sample sequenced in a study of blood T cell repertoires in COVID-19. The protocol was immunoSEQ multiplex PCR, while the TCRdb copy is restricted to in-frame clones and leaves out a portion. This sample has about 180,000 clones; roughly 77% occur once, and the top ten carry approximately 12%. Sequences were obtained from peripheral blood. The receptors originated from a woman of 80 years or more with COVID-19, enrolled during active disease.

The genes are TRBV5-5 and TRBJ2-5, with a tentative D call TRBD2 (6 bases). CDR1 SGHKS and CDR2 YYEKEE come from the germline V gene (reference sequence). V gave up 3 bases and J gave up 0 bases, with 9 bases separating them. This CDR3 comprises 14 residues. The DNA of the CDR3 is TGTGCCAGCAGCTCGGGAGTGGACCAAGAGACCCAGTACTTC. It yields the protein CASSSGVDQETQYF.

V usage is TRBV5-1 and J usage is TRBJ2-4; 14 nucleotides agree with TRBD2. Germline V CDR1 and CDR2: SGHRS, YFSETQ. The CDR3 contains 17 residues. V was pared by 4 bases and J by 6 bases, with 9 bases of the junction left unmatched. CDR3 loop: CASSPQGTSGSRNIQYF. The CDR3 nucleotides read TGCGCCAGCAGCCCCCAGGGGACTAGCGGGAGCCGAAACATTCAGTACTTC.

The chain is built from TRBV18 and TRBJ2-5, with D possibly matching TRBD1 (5 bases). V gave up 5 bases and J gave up 4 bases, with 14 bases separating them. Germline CDR1 is KGHSH and CDR2 is LQKENI. CDR3 size: 14 residues. CDR3 in DNA: TGTGCCAGCTCAATACGCGGCCAGGGAGAGACCCAGTACTTC. Protein sequence: CASSIRGQGETQYF.

The CDR3 sequence: CSASPGQWMYEQYF. The CDR3 nucleotides read TGCAGTGCTAGTCCGGGACAGTGGATGTACGAGCAGTACTTC. V and J are TRBV20-1 and TRBJ2-7, with TRBD1 matching over 7 bases. This CDR3 has 14 amino acids. The trim removed 3 bases at V and 4 bases at J, leaving 9 bases unmatched. CDR1 is DFQATT and CDR2 is SNEGSKA in the germline V gene (reference sequence).